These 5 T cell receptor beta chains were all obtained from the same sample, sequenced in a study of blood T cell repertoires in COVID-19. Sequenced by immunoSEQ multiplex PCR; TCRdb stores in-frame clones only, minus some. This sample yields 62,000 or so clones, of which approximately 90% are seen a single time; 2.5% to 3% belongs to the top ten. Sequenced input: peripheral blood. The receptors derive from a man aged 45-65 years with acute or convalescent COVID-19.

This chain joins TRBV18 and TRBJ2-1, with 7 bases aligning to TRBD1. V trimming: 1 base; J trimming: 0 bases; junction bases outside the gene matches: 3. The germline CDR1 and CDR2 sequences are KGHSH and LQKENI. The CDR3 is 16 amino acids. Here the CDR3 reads CASSPRGQLSYNEQFF. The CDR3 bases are TGTGCCAGCTCACCACGGGGACAGCTCTCCTACAATGAGCAGTTCTTC.

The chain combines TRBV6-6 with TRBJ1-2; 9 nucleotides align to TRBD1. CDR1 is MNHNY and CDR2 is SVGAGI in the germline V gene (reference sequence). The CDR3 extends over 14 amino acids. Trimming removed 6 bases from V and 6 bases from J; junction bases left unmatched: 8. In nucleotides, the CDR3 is TGTGCCAGCAGCAACGGGGACAGGGAAAATGGCTACACCTTC. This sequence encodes CASSNGDRENGYTF.

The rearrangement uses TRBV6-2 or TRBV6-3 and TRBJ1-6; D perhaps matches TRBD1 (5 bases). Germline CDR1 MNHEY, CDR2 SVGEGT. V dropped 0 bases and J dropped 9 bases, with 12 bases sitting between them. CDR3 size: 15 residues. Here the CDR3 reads CASSYSRQYGSPLHF. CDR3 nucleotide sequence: TGTGCCAGCAGTTACTCGAGACAGTACGGTTCACCCCTCCACTTT.

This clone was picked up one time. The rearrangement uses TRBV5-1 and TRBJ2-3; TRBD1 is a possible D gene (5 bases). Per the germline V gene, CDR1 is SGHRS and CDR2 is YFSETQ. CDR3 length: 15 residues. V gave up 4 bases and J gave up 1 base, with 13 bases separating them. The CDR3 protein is CASSPPGSGTDTQYF. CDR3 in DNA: TGCGCCAGCAGCCCCCCAGGGTCAGGCACAGATACGCAGTATTTT.

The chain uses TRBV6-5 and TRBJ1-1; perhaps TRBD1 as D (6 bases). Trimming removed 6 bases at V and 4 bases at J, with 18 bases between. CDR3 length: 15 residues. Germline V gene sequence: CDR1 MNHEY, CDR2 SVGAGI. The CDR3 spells CASRRGRGVSTEAFF. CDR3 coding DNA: TGTGCCAGCAGGAGGGGGAGGGGGGTGAGCACTGAAGCTTTCTTT.